This T cell receptor beta chain was sequenced during a study of human T cells and chemical hapten exposure. Time point given: patch test 1, 2 weeks after DPC sensitization. The treatment here: therapeutic diphenylcyclopropenone sensitization with weekly scalp DPC. From germline, CDR1 is SGHTA and CDR2 FQGNSA. The CDR3 spans 17 residues. V lost 5 bases to trimming and J lost 7 bases; unmatched junction nucleotides: 12. Whole-study results and caveats: As the donors had alopecia, their immune response may differ from healthy people's.

This clonotype was found many times. Antigen: not known. Within the library, unique molecular identifiers were attached to each individual cDNA molecule. From the RACE reads, TCRdb called clonotypes with MiXCR, one entry per CDR3 protein. The profile covers about 380,000 distinct CDR3 sequences, with more than 4.5% appearing a single time and around 2.3% taken by the ten largest. The chain employs TRBV7-2 and TRBJ1-5; 12 nucleotides match TRBD1. This clonotype was sampled from a woman aged 50 to 65 with alopecia areata. Some clones in this sample may be carry-over from other donors' samples. The sample consisted of whole blood, taken in connection with sensitization to the hapten diphenylcyclopropenone (DPC). The CDR3 here is CASSNTGTGGVGQPQHF. The DNA for the CDR3 is TGTGCCAGCAGCAATACCGGGACAGGGGGCGTCGGGCAGCCCCAGCATTTT.